The present entry profiles one TCR beta chain with its context. This sample stems from a study of T cell changes during pregnancy in multiple sclerosis. Trimming left V 6 bases short and J 2 bases short, with 7 bases between. Per the germline V gene, CDR1 is SNHLY and CDR2 is FYNNEI. This CDR3 is built from 12 residues. Profiling relied on immunoSEQ multiplex PCR, and the TCRdb table lists in-frame clones only, not all of them. Of around 56,000 clones detected, approximately 91% appear once; the ten largest clones hold around 1.8%. Sequencing used peripheral blood, obtained after pregnancy. The receptor's source is a female donor with multiple sclerosis, enrolled in a pregnancy study. This rearrangement joins TRBV2 to TRBJ1-2; D remains unclear. Here the CDR3 reads CASRQQNYGYTF. The CDR3 nucleotides read TGTGCCAGCAGACAACAGAACTATGGCTACACCTTC.